Below, 10 T cell receptor beta chains from the same sample are listed, as sequenced in a study of response to subunit inactivated influenza vaccine. Via MiXCR, TCRdb re-called the RT-PCR reads, giving one row per CDR3 protein. This table holds approximately 730,000 distinct CDR3 sequences, about 14% found once. The sample consisted of PBMCs from blood, taken around 15 days before vaccination. The receptors were sampled from a man aged 45-65 years who received an inactivated influenza vaccine.

This sequence joins TRBV11-2 and TRBJ2-3; 7 nucleotides agree with TRBD2. The CDR3 contains 17 residues. V trimming: 0 bases; J trimming: 3 bases; junction bases outside the gene matches: 9. Germline-derived CDR1 and CDR2 are SGHAT and FQNNGV. Here the CDR3 reads CASSLDSLAFGTDTQYF. The DNA of the CDR3 is TGTGCCAGCAGCTTAGATTCACTAGCGTTTGGGACAGATACGCAGTATTTT.

V gene TRBV20-1 combines with J gene TRBJ2-7; D is perhaps TRBD2 (5 bases). Trimming took off 2 bases at V and 7 bases at J, with 6 bases between the two ends. The germline gives CDR1 DFQATT, CDR2 SNEGSKA (reference sequence). This CDR3 region has 10 residues. CDR3 loop: CSARRGEQYF. In nucleotides, the CDR3 is TGCAGTGCTAGACGGGGAGAGCAGTACTTC.

The CDR3 here is CATTGGQGRSYNEQFF. The CDR3 bases are TGTGCCACCACGGGGGGACAGGGTCGCTCCTACAATGAGCAGTTCTTC. The gene calls are TRBV19 and TRBJ2-1, with 9 bases identical to TRBD1. Trimming removed 10 bases from V and 0 bases from J; junction bases left unmatched: 10. Germline CDR1 and CDR2: LNHDA and SQIVND (reference sequence). The CDR3 is 16 residues long.

The sample holds a few counts of this clonotype. The chain combines TRBV5-1 with TRBJ2-5; 9 bases align to TRBD1. This CDR3 comprises 15 residues. The germline V gene encodes CDR1 SGHRS and CDR2 YFSETQ. V shed 3 bases and J 5 bases; nucleotides not matched to a gene: 8. The chain's CDR3 is CASSSGTGQRETQYF. CDR3 sequence (DNA): TGCGCCAGCAGCTCTGGGACAGGGCAAAGGGAGACCCAGTACTTC.

This clonotype was observed a handful of times. The chain uses TRBV20-1 and TRBJ2-2; D is possibly TRBD1 or TRBD2 (5 bases each). The germline gives CDR1 DFQATT, CDR2 SNEGSKA (reference sequence). Trimming cost V 1 base and J 3 bases, with 6 bases left between them. This CDR3 has 13 residues. The CDR3 sequence: CSARAGHTGELFF. CDR3 coding DNA: TGCAGTGCTAGAGCGGGACACACCGGGGAGCTGTTTTTT.

V and J are TRBV12-3 or TRBV12-4 and TRBJ1-1; D call uncertain. With 2 bases removed from V and 7 bases from J, the gap between germline ends came to 11 bases. This CDR3 spans 13 amino acids. This CDR3 is CASSLSTSGEAFF. In DNA form, the CDR3 reads TGTGCCAGCAGTTTATCCACCAGTGGTGAAGCTTTCTTT.

For this clonotype: The CDR3 carries no conserved terminal phenylalanine or tryptophan, so it likely arises from a read error. It is unclear where the CDR3 begins or ends on the DNA, so no DNA is shown, and the CDR3 is as TCRdb lists it. This sequence joins TRBV20-1 and TRBJ2-5; no check of the table's D call, TRBD1, against the DNA was made. The germline gives CDR1 DFQATT, CDR2 SNEGSKA (reference sequence). With termini counted, the CDR3 has 13 amino acids. This CDR3 is CSASPPLGAEPRA.

This clonotype appeared a few times. This chain uses TRBV20-1 with TRBJ1-5; possibly TRBD1 for D (5 bases). Germline values: CDR1 DFQATT, CDR2 SNEGSKA (reference sequence). The CDR3 extends over 12 amino acids. V lost 6 bases, J lost 3 bases, and 9 bases lay in between. The CDR3 is CSAGAPNQPQHF. The DNA of the CDR3 is TGCAGTGCAGGGGCCCCCAATCAGCCCCAGCATTTT.

The CDR3 nucleotides read TGTGCCAGCAGCTCCGGGAGAGCTATTCAGCCCCAGCATTTT. This codes for CASSSGRAIQPQHF. The chain is built from TRBV7-8 and TRBJ1-5; D is ambiguous. V lost 4 bases and J lost 6, with 13 bases in between. Germline CDR1 is SGHVS and CDR2 is FQNEAQ. The CDR3 contains 14 residues.

The chain recombines TRBV18 with TRBJ2-1, with D possibly called TRBD1 or TRBD2 (5 bases each). Germline V gene data show CDR1 as KGHSH and CDR2 as LQKENI. With 3 bases removed from V and 2 bases from J, the gap between germline ends came to 14 bases. The CDR3 has 16 amino acids. CDR3 amino acids: CASSPEGTAAYNEQFF. The CDR3 nucleotides read TGTGCCAGCTCACCGGAAGGGACGGCGGCCTACAATGAGCAGTTCTTC.